The 15 T cell receptor beta chains below all came from one sample that was sequenced in a study of T cells in Graves' hyperthyroidism and ophthalmopathy. RNA transcripts gave rise to amplified TCR beta CDR3 regions. In the first-round RT-PCR of the TCR CDR3, the HTBI primer set was used. Each CDR3 protein is one row after TCRdb ran MiXCR on the multiplex PCR reads. The repertoire includes a few hundred thousand distinct CDR3 sequences, 16% of them detected once, and approximately 3.5% sits in the top ten. Sequencing was performed on blood. The receptors stem from a woman aged 40 to 55 with Graves' ophthalmopathy.

The genes are TRBV3-1 and TRBJ2-2; D remains unclear. The germline gives CDR1 LGHDT, CDR2 YNNKEL (reference sequence). The V and J ends lost 3 bases and 0 bases respectively, with 11 bases between them. The CDR3 contains 16 residues. In DNA form, the CDR3 reads TGTGCCAGCAGCCAGTTTATCGGCCCGAACACCGGGGAGCTGTTTTTT. Its protein product is CASSQFIGPNTGELFF. Filled out from reference TRBV3-1 and TRBJ2-2, the complete variable domain reads DTAVSQTPKYLVTQMGNDKSIKCEQNLGHDTMYWYKQDSKKFLKIMFSYNNKELIINETVPNRFSPKSPDKAHLNLHINSLELGDSAVYFCASSQFIGPNTGELFFGEGSRLTVL.

On this clonotype: A single base separates this from a much larger clone, so it may be a read error. The chain employs TRBV2 and TRBJ2-1, with TRBD2 matching over 8 bases. V shed 5 bases, J shed 10 bases, and the junction held 13 bases outside the gene matches. Germline V lookup: CDR1 SNHLY, CDR2 FYNNEI. The CDR3 contains 15 residues. The CDR3, as DNA: TGTGCCAGCAGTCGGAGCGGGAGAAGTGGCAACGAGCAGTTCTTC. Translated, it gives CASSRSGRSGNEQFF.

This clonotype was observed a single time. The chain couples TRBV15 to TRBJ1-1; D is unresolved. Trimming stripped 5 bases from V and 6 bases from J, with 13 bases between. CDR3 length equals 13 residues. Germline CDR1 is LNHNV and CDR2 is YYDKDF (reference sequence). CDR3 amino acids: CATSRRGGSEAFF. In DNA form, the CDR3 reads TGTGCCACCAGCCGCCGCGGCGGGTCTGAAGCTTTCTTT. Complete variable domain (other parts from reference TRBV15 and TRBJ1-1): DAMVIQNPRYQVTQFGKPVTLSCSQTLNHNVMYWYQQKSSQAPKLLFHYYDKDFNNEADTPDNFQSRRPNTSFCFLDIRSPGLGDTAMYLCATSRRGGSEAFFGQGTRLTVV.

V is TRBV10-3 and J is TRBJ2-5, with 8 bases matching TRBD2. Germline V lookup: CDR1 ENHRY, CDR2 SYGVKD. V lost 6 bases and J lost 1; bases outside the gene matches: 4. This CDR3 spans 14 amino acids. The CDR3 DNA sequence: TGTGCCATCAGGCCGGGACTAGTCCAAGAGACCCAGTACTTC. Its translation: CAIRPGLVQETQYF.

This clonotype was seen at least ten times. The chain carries TRBV28 and TRBJ2-1; D possibly corresponds to TRBD1 (6 bases). There are 14 residues in the CDR3. V dropped 8 bases and J dropped 7 bases, with 18 bases sitting between them. In germline, CDR1 is MDHEN, CDR2 SYDVKM. CDR3 region: CASRPQGMVNEQFF. The DNA of the CDR3 is TGTGCCAGCCGCCCACAGGGAATGGTGAATGAGCAGTTCTTC.

The sample holds many counts of this clonotype. The J gene is TRBJ2-5, the V gene TRBV28, with a possible D match to TRBD1 (6 bases). This CDR3 contains 14 residues. The V gene lost 3 bases and the J gene lost 2 bases, with 10 bases spanning the gap. Per germline, CDR1 MDHEN and CDR2 SYDVKM. CDR3 sequence reads: CASSLWTAQETQYF. The CDR3 bases are TGTGCCAGCAGTTTGTGGACAGCACAAGAGACCCAGTACTTC.

This clonotype was detected ten times or more. This rearrangement joins TRBV2 to TRBJ2-1; TRBD2 matches at 10 bases. This CDR3 is built from 15 residues. V lost 6 bases, J lost 4 bases, and 6 bases stayed unmatched. CDR1 and CDR2 (germline): SNHLY, FYNNEI. The CDR3 nucleotides are TGTGCCAGCAGCGCTAGCGGGAGTAATTACAATGAGCAGTTCTTC. This codes for CASSASGSNYNEQFF.

The J gene is TRBJ1-3, the V gene TRBV5-4; 7 nucleotides line up with TRBD1. With V trimmed by 0 bases and J by 6 bases, 3 bases remained unmatched. Germline V lookup: CDR1 SGHNT, CDR2 YYREEE (reference sequence). This CDR3 spans 14 amino acids. CDR3 amino acids: CASSLGQGENTIYF. CDR3 DNA sequence: TGTGCCAGCAGCTTGGGACAGGGCGAAAACACCATATATTTT.

The sample holds a few counts of this clonotype. V is TRBV28 and J is TRBJ2-7; 8 nucleotides agree with TRBD2. The J segment lost 0 bases and the V segment lost 6 bases, leaving 4 bases of the junction unmatched. Germline CDR1 MDHEN, CDR2 SYDVKM. The CDR3 spans 14 residues. The CDR3: CASRSSGTSYEQYF. The CDR3 DNA is TGTGCCAGCAGGAGTAGCGGGACCTCCTACGAGCAGTACTTC.

This clonotype was observed many times. V is TRBV2 and J is TRBJ2-3; either TRBD1 or TRBD2 may supply D (5 bases each). Trimming removed 0 bases from V and 2 bases from J, with 9 bases in between. The CDR3 has 15 residues. Germline V gene sequence: CDR1 SNHLY, CDR2 FYNNEI. The CDR3 sequence is CASSEAGVFTDTQYF. The CDR3 DNA is TGTGCCAGCAGTGAAGCGGGGGTCTTCACAGATACGCAGTATTTT.

CDR3 nucleotides: TGTGCCAGCAGTTTCCTGGGGGCAGAAGAGACCCAGTACTTC. The encoded protein is CASSFLGAEETQYF. The chain joins TRBV27 to TRBJ2-5, with D possibly being TRBD1 (6 bases). This CDR3 is 14 amino acids long. CDR1 is MNHEY, CDR2 SMNVEV, per germline (reference sequence). The V and J ends lost 3 bases and 3 bases respectively, with 11 bases between them.

In this sample, this clonotype turned up many times. The V gene is TRBV2, the J gene TRBJ1-5; 7 bases align to TRBD1. This CDR3 has 15 amino acids. The J segment lost 2 bases and the V segment lost 6 bases, leaving 7 bases of the junction unmatched. Germline V gene sequence: CDR1 SNHLY, CDR2 FYNNEI. The DNA for the CDR3 is TGTGCCAGCAGGGGGACAGTTTCGGGCAATCAGCCCCAGCATTTT. Protein sequence: CASRGTVSGNQPQHF.

The sample holds many counts of this clonotype. The rearrangement joins TRBV7-3 to TRBJ2-1; TRBD2 might be the D (7 bases). Per the germline V gene, CDR1 is SGHTA and CDR2 is FQGTGA. CDR3 length: 15 amino acids. Trimming shortened V by 2 bases and J by 6 bases, and 14 bases separated the two germline ends. The CDR3 DNA follows: TGTGCCAGCAGCTTAGGGGGGGGCGGGGGCAATGAGCAGTTCTTC. Its protein product is CASSLGGGGGNEQFF.

This sequence joins TRBV19 and TRBJ1-5, with D possibly TRBD1 on 5 matching bases. V lost 2 bases and J 6 bases, leaving 8 bases between the germline ends. This CDR3 spans 13 amino acids. Germline V gene data show CDR1 as LNHDA and CDR2 as SQIVND (reference sequence). CDR3 loop: CASSIPGSQPQHF. The CDR3 DNA reads as TGTGCCAGTAGTATACCAGGGAGTCAGCCCCAGCATTTT.

The chain joins TRBV7-9 to TRBJ2-1, with a tentative D call TRBD2 (5 bases). V was shortened by 5 bases and J by 10 bases, with 18 bases between the two germline ends. Per the germline V gene, CDR1 is SEHNR and CDR2 is FQNEAQ (reference sequence). The CDR3 length is 14 residues. In nucleotides, the CDR3 is TGTGCCAGCAGCCGAGCCGAGGGTAGGGCGGAGCAGTTCTTC. Its protein product is CASSRAEGRAEQFF. The variable domain in full, with the rest retrieved from reference TRBV7-9 and TRBJ2-1, is DTGVSQNPRHKITKRGQNVTFRCDPISEHNRLYWYRQTLGQGPEFLTYFQNEAQLEKSRLLSDRFSAERPKGSFSTLEIQRTEQGDSAMYLCASSRAEGRAEQFFGPGTRLTVL.